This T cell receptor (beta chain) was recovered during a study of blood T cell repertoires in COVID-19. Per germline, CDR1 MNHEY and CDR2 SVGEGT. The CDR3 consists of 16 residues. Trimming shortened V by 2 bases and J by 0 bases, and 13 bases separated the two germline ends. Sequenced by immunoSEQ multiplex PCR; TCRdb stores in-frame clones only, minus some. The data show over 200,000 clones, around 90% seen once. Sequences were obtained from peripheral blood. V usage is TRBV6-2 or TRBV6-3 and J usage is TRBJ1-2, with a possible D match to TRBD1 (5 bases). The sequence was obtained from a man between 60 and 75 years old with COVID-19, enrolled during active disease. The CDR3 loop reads CASSYLSRGPNYGYTF. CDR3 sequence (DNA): TGTGCCAGCAGTTACCTCTCTAGGGGCCCTAACTATGGCTACACCTTC.